These 20 T cell receptor beta chains originate from one sample sequenced in a study of memory CD4+ T cells and cytomegalovirus serostatus. The protocol was immunoSEQ multiplex PCR, while the TCRdb copy is restricted to in-frame clones and leaves out a portion. The table has around 53,000 clones, around 83% seen once. The sort gate was single viable CD3+CD4+CD8-CD45RO+ cells for memory CD4+ T cells. The sequenced sample consisted of memory CD4+ T cells from blood. These receptors all stem from an adult in good health and CMV-seropositive.

The chain carries TRBV18 and TRBJ1-2; maybe TRBD1 (5 bases). This CDR3 is built from 12 residues. The V gene lost 2 bases and the J gene lost 8 bases, with 9 bases spanning the gap. CDR1 and CDR2 (germline): KGHSH, LQKENI. The CDR3 sequence is CASSPEGSGYTF. The CDR3 nucleotides are TGTGCCAGCTCACCAGAGGGGTCAGGCTACACCTTC.

The J gene is TRBJ1-5, the V gene TRBV28; D perhaps matches TRBD1 (6 bases). V was cut by 5 bases and J by 3 bases, with 20 bases left in between. The CDR3 is made up of 17 amino acids. Germline CDR1 MDHEN, CDR2 SYDVKM. Written as DNA, the CDR3 is TGTGCCAGCAGTGCGACAGGAGATCTCCCAGCCAATCAGCCCCAGCATTTT. Its translation: CASSATGDLPANQPQHF. Based on the CDR3 plus reference TRBV28 and TRBJ1-5, the full variable domain is DVKVTQSSRYLVKRTGEKVFLECVQDMDHENMFWYRQDPGLGLRLIYFSYDVKMKEKGDIPEGYSVSREKKERFSLILESASTNQTSMYLCASSATGDLPANQPQHFGDGTRLSIL.

The genes are TRBV29-1 and TRBJ1-1, with TRBD1 as a possible D gene (6 bases). Trimming took 5 bases from V and 5 from J, leaving 12 bases between them. Germline V gives CDR1 SQVTM, CDR2 ANQGSEA. The length of the CDR3 is 12 residues. CDR3 protein: CSVHQGQTEAFF. The CDR3 coding sequence is TGCAGCGTTCATCAGGGGCAGACTGAAGCTTTCTTT.

This chain joins TRBV29-1 and TRBJ2-5; D remains unclear. There are 13 residues in the CDR3. V was clipped by 5 bases and J by 0 bases, with 10 bases between them. CDR1 and CDR2 from the germline V gene are SQVTM and ANQGSEA. The CDR3 nucleotides read TGCAGCGTTAGCAGGACGTACCAAGAGACCCAGTACTTC. It codes for CSVSRTYQETQYF. Full variable domain (outside the CDR3, taken from reference TRBV29-1 and TRBJ2-5): SAVISQKPSRDICQRGTSLTIQCQVDSQVTMMFWYRQQPGQSLTLIATANQGSEATYESGFVIDKFPISRPNLTFSTLTVSNMSPEDSSIYLCSVSRTYQETQYFGPGTRLLVL.

This clone came up once. The CDR3 protein is CASRPQGLVNEKLFF. For the CDR3, the DNA is TGTGCCAGCAGACCCCAGGGGTTAGTTAATGAAAAACTGTTTTTT. This rearrangement joins TRBV2 to TRBJ1-4; D possibly corresponds to TRBD1 (6 bases). The CDR3 sequence is 15 residues long. V lost 6 bases, J lost 4 bases, and 15 bases lay in between. The germline CDR1 and CDR2 sequences are SNHLY and FYNNEI.

This clone was counted between two and nine times. V gene TRBV4-2 combines with J gene TRBJ2-4, with 7 bases identical to TRBD2. CDR1 LGHNA and CDR2 YNFKEQ come from the germline V gene. The trim removed 1 base at V and 1 base at J, leaving 13 bases unmatched. CDR3 length: 19 residues. DNA for the CDR3: TGTGCCAGCAGCCAAGCGGGGAGGGAAGGGGCCGGGGCCAAAAACATTCAGTACTTC. This encodes CASSQAGREGAGAKNIQYF.

The rearrangement joins TRBV18 to TRBJ2-5; tentative D call: TRBD2 (5 bases). The V gene's germline CDR1 is KGHSH and CDR2 LQKENI. V was shortened by 2 bases and J by 5 bases, with 12 bases between the two germline ends. This CDR3 spans 14 amino acids. CDR3 region: CASSPYGEWETQYF. CDR3 coding DNA: TGTGCCAGCTCACCATACGGGGAATGGGAGACCCAGTACTTC.

CDR3 protein: CASSYSTGGPQHF. The CDR3 DNA reads TGTGCCAGCAGTTACTCTACGGGGGGGCCCCAGCATTTT. The chain is built from TRBV6-5 and TRBJ1-5, with D possibly matching TRBD1 (5 bases). The length of the CDR3 is 13 residues. The V end was cut by 0 bases, the J end by 9 bases, with 9 bases between. Germline V gene data show CDR1 as MNHEY and CDR2 as SVGAGI.

The chain employs TRBV7-6 and TRBJ2-1; 9 bases align to TRBD2. The germline V gene encodes CDR1 SGHVS and CDR2 FNYEAQ. J was trimmed by 0 bases and V by 3 bases; bases with no gene match: 3. The length of the CDR3 is 16 residues. In nucleotides, the CDR3 is TGTGCCAGCAGCTTTAGCGGGAGCCCCTCCTACAATGAGCAGTTCTTC. Translation: CASSFSGSPSYNEQFF.

The rearrangement joins TRBV2 to TRBJ2-7; weak D call: TRBD2 (5 bases). V dropped 4 bases and J dropped 5 bases, with 12 bases sitting between them. This CDR3 is built from 13 residues. Germline values: CDR1 SNHLY, CDR2 FYNNEI. The DNA for the CDR3 is TGTGCCAGCAGTGGTATACTAGGGAACGAGCAGTACTTC. Encoded protein: CASSGILGNEQYF. Combining the CDR3 with reference TRBV2 and TRBJ2-7 gives the whole variable domain EPEVTQTPSHQVTQMGQEVILRCVPISNHLYFYWYRQILGQKVEFLVSFYNNEISEKSEIFDDQFSVERPDGSNFTLKIRSTKLEDSAMYFCASSGILGNEQYFGPGTRLTVT.

This clone was detected a few times. CDR3 sequence (DNA): TGTGCCAGTAGTTCCCGGGACTACGGCTATGGCTACACCTTC. This encodes CASSSRDYGYGYTF. V gene TRBV19 combines with J gene TRBJ1-2; a possible D gene is TRBD1 (5 bases). This CDR3 comprises 14 residues. Trimming took off 5 bases at V and 4 bases at J, with 14 bases between the two ends. Looked up from germline, CDR1 is LNHDA and CDR2 is SQIVND (reference sequence).

This clone appeared a few times. The V gene is TRBV18, the J gene TRBJ2-2; D unclear. The CDR3 has 16 residues. Trimming pared 1 base from V and 0 bases from J, leaving 9 bases between. The germline V gene encodes CDR1 KGHSH and CDR2 LQKENI. CDR3 sequence: CASSPRYYTNTGELFF. The DNA of the CDR3 is TGTGCCAGCTCACCACGTTACTATACGAACACCGGGGAGCTGTTTTTT.

This chain links TRBV6-1 with TRBJ2-7, with D possibly TRBD2 on 6 matching bases. CDR1 and CDR2 (germline): MNHNS, SASEGT. This CDR3 is 16 amino acids long. V lost 2 bases and J 4 bases, leaving 18 bases between the germline ends. The chain's CDR3 is CASSEYPSGLRYEQYF. The CDR3 bases are TGTGCCAGCAGTGAATATCCCAGCGGGTTAAGGTACGAGCAGTACTTC.

The V call is TRBV7-2, the J call TRBJ1-1; D is possibly TRBD1 (6 bases). The length of the CDR3 is 16 residues. Germline V gene data show CDR1 as SGHTA and CDR2 as FQGNSA. V was cut by 5 bases and J by 0 bases, with 16 bases left in between. CDR3 bases: TGTGCCAGCAGCCGGGACATTCTCGCCGTGAACACTGAAGCTTTCTTT. As protein: CASSRDILAVNTEAFF.

The chain uses TRBV11-3 and TRBJ2-3, with no clear D. Germline CDR1 and CDR2: SGHNT and YENEEA. The CDR3 loop spans 13 amino acids. V shed 0 bases and J shed 6 bases, with 7 bases lying between them. The CDR3 DNA reads as TGTGCCAGCAGCTTAGAGATGTCGGATACGCAGTATTTT. Encoded protein: CASSLEMSDTQYF.

The chain is built from TRBV2 and TRBJ1-5; 7 nucleotides line up with TRBD1. Germline values: CDR1 SNHLY, CDR2 FYNNEI. Trimming removed 6 bases from V and 2 bases from J; junction bases left unmatched: 10. The CDR3 consists of 16 residues. The CDR3 loop reads CASRDRRGSGNQPQHF. CDR3 bases: TGTGCCAGCAGGGACAGGAGAGGGAGTGGCAATCAGCCCCAGCATTTT. The variable domain in full, with the rest retrieved from reference TRBV2 and TRBJ1-5, is EPEVTQTPSHQVTQMGQEVILRCVPISNHLYFYWYRQILGQKVEFLVSFYNNEISEKSEIFDDQFSVERPDGSNFTLKIRSTKLEDSAMYFCASRDRRGSGNQPQHFGDGTRLSIL.

The chain uses TRBV5-6 and TRBJ1-6; 7 bases line up with TRBD1. V gave up 4 bases and J gave up 6 bases; unmatched junction bases: 7. From germline, CDR1 is SGHDT and CDR2 YYEEEE. The CDR3 has 15 amino acids. The CDR3 DNA follows: TGTGCCAGCAGCCCACCGGGACAGATTAATTCACCCCTCCACTTT. Protein product: CASSPPGQINSPLHF.

A single count supports this clone. This sequence joins TRBV5-4 and TRBJ2-5, with D possibly being TRBD1 (6 bases). CDR1 is SGHNT, CDR2 YYREEE, per germline (reference sequence). The CDR3 runs 15 residues. V was pared by 2 bases and J by 4 bases, with 15 bases between. CDR3 sequence (DNA): TGTGCCAGCAGCTTCTTGACAGGCCAGCGAGAGACCCAGTACTTC. Protein sequence: CASSFLTGQRETQYF.

The V call is TRBV4-2, the J call TRBJ2-1; 7 bases are a match to TRBD2. V gave up 0 bases and J gave up 7 bases; unmatched junction bases: 9. Germline-derived CDR1 and CDR2 are LGHNA and YNFKEQ. CDR3 length: 16 amino acids. CDR3 region: CASSQDSRREGNEQFF. The CDR3 coding sequence is TGTGCCAGCAGCCAAGATTCGAGAAGGGAGGGTAATGAGCAGTTCTTC.

V is TRBV7-6 and J is TRBJ2-2, with 8 bases that match TRBD2. J lost 3 bases, V lost 4 bases, and 4 bases had no gene match. Germline V gene sequence: CDR1 SGHVS, CDR2 FNYEAQ. The length of the CDR3 is 15 residues. The CDR3 region has the DNA TGTGCCAGCAGCTCACGGGGGGGCTACACCGGGGAGCTGTTTTTT. It translates to CASSSRGGYTGELFF.